Sequencing of this T cell receptor (beta chain) was carried out in a study of blood T cell repertoires in COVID-19 (TCRdb year 2020). Study-level background: Samples covering the acute and convalescent phases of COVID-19 were provided by collaborators in the United States, Italy and Spain. A freely available public database, intended as a resource for researchers studying the immune response to SARS-CoV-2, is where the repertoires were released. Samples were obtained from the ongoing ImmuneRACE study (first 160 participants) and from about 1,300 subjects provided by 6 global collaborators. Sample metadata almost always included a de-identified subject ID, COVID-19 status, age in years and sex. Subjects who had been exposed to COVID-19, were actively infected with it, or had recovered from it provided the deeply sampled blood TCRbeta repertoires that made up the dataset. Where HLA class I and class II types were available, the types were taken from metadata supplied by the sample provider, not from assay-based typing. The material from the prospective study consisted of cDNA or gDNA derived from T cells, B-cell-depleted T cells, or PBMCs. Results and caveats for the whole study, not just this receptor: How much clinical and demographic metadata was included differed by source and by participant, and the metadata was provided uncurated.

Turning to this clone: The antigen it recognizes is unknown. No base qualities exist here, and no much larger clone lies one base off it.

The immunoSEQ Assay, a bias-controlled multiplex PCR, was used to amplify TCRbeta CDR3 regions from genomic DNA. In the source study's methods: Within the assay, amplification of reference gene primers was used to estimate how many nucleated cells each sample contained. To quantify the absolute abundance of each unique TCRbeta CDR3 rearrangement, sequence reads were collapsed and filtered. For each sample, productive Simpson clonality was calculated as the square root of Simpson's diversity index over productive rearrangements. Held by TCRdb, this immuneACCESS table contains in-frame sequences only and omits some clones. Under half of the omission traces to an unresolved V gene where checked; the cause of the rest is unknown. The V and J calls and clone size were taken over from that table, and D and trimming were inferred from the DNA. A total of 350,000 to 550,000 clones appear in this sample, approximately 90% of them only once. The top ten clonotypes cover just under 2% of the sample.

The germline V gene (reference sequence) yields SGHNT for CDR1 and YYREEE for CDR2. Ends trimmed: V by 3 bases, J by 5 bases; bases unmatched to a gene: 7. The CDR3, cysteine through phenylalanine, is 16 amino acids long. The sequence is cut down to CDR3 DNA, 48 bases in frame from base 1. Participants in the prospective study were aged roughly 18 to 100 years, lived in some 24 United States geographic areas, and enrolled through a virtual design. In the prospective study, participants were assigned to cohorts based on the clinical history participants reported in a screening survey and a study questionnaire. Each participant in the prospective study had whole blood, serum and a nasopharyngeal or oropharyngeal swab collected by mobile phlebotomists. Over a roughly 2-month period, participants in the prospective study had the option of providing additional blood draws and questionnaires. Before DNA extraction, blood samples from the prospective study were shipped at room temperature or frozen.

The receptor chain draws on TRBV5-4 and TRBJ2-1, and TRBD2 matches 11 of the central bases. Sample: PBMCs or T cells enriched from blood (not recorded which). The receptor was isolated from a woman between 18 and 29 years old with acute COVID-19. The bases are TGTGCCAGCAGCTACCTACTAGCGGGGGAACACAATGAGCAGTTCTTC. Its protein is CASSYLLAGEHNEQFF.